This TCR beta chain was sequenced in a study of beta chain features in type 1 diabetes. Study-level results: The cDNA sequencing approach could over-represent high-TCR-expressing cells. All four CD4+ subsets of Type 1 diabetes patients contained TCRB CDR3s that were moderately but significantly shorter.

Worth noting for this clone: Its target is unknown.

CD4+ cells of the naive, central memory, regulatory and stem cell-like memory types were sorted via CD45RO/CCR7/CD25/CD127/CD95/CD27. The germline V gene has CDR1 LNHNV and CDR2 YYDKDF (reference sequence). The CDR3 contains 16 residues. The J segment lost 2 bases and the V segment lost 3 bases, leaving 7 bases of the junction unmatched. Expressed TCRB transcripts were sequenced, since all the RNA that had been isolated was reverse transcribed. The table came from immunoSEQ multiplex PCR; TCRdb's copy has only in-frame clones and leaves some out. This table has about 370,000 clones, 9.6% appearing once.

The receptor was derived from a man under 40 with type 1 diabetes. This chain uses TRBV15 with TRBJ1-3; 7 positions agree with TRBD1. The specimen was central memory CD4+ T cells from blood. Here the CDR3 DNA reads TGTGCCACCAGCAGCGGGGGTAGGGGGCCTGGAAACACCATATATTTT. It specifies CATSSGGRGPGNTIYF.